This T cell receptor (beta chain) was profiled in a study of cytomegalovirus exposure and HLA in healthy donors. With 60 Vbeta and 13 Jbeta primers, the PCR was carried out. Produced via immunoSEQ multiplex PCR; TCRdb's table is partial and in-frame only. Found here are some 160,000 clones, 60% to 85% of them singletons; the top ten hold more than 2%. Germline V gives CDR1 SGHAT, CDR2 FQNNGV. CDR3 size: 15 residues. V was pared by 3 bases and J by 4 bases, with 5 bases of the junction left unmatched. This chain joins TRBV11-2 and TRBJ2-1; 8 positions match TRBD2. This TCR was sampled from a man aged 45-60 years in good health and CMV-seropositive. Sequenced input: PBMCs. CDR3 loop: CASSFGGGIYNEQFF. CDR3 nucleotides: TGTGCCAGCAGCTTCGGCGGGGGGATTTACAATGAGCAGTTCTTC.